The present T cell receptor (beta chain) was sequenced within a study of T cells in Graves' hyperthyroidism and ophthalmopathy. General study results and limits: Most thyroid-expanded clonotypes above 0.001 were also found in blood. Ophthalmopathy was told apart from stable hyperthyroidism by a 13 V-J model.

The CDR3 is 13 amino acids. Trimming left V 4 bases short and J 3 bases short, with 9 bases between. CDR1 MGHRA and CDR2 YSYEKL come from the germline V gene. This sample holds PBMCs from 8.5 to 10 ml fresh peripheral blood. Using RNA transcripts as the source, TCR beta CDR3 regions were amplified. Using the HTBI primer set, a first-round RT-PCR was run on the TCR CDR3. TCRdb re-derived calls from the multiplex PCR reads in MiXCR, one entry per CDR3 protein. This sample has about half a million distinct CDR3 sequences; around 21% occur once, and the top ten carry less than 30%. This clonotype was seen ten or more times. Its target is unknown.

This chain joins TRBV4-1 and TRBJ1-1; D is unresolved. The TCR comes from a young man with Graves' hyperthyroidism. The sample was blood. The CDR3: CASSRNPYTEAFF. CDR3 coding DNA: TGCGCCAGCAGCCGGAACCCCTACACTGAAGCTTTCTTT.